The present entry profiles one T cell receptor beta chain with its context. The protocol was immunoSEQ multiplex PCR, while the TCRdb copy is restricted to in-frame clones and leaves out a portion. The sample holds roughly 450,000 clones, around 90% seen once. The data were obtained in a study of control samples from healthy donors and cancer patients. The TCR was taken from a man aged 40-49 years with head and neck cancer. The sequencing input was PBMCs.

The CDR3 DNA is TGTGCCTGGAGTGTAGGGGCCCCGTATTCACCCCTCCACTTT. As protein: CAWSVGAPYSPLHF. The rearrangement joins TRBV30 to TRBJ1-6, with D possibly matching TRBD1 (5 bases). V lost 0 bases, J lost 8 bases, and 11 bases lay in between. This CDR3 contains 14 residues. Germline CDR1 GTSNPN, CDR2 SVGIG (reference sequence).